This TCR beta chain was retrieved from a study of blood T cell repertoires in COVID-19. Across the study: Samples of COVID-19 (acute and convalescent) were obtained from the United States, Italy and Spain. T cells, B-cell-depleted T cells, or PBMCs provided the cDNA or gDNA that served as material.

Under the authors' procedure: Reference gene primers were amplified, and this amplification served to estimate nucleated cell counts. Assay: immunoSEQ multiplex PCR; the TCRdb copy retains only in-frame clones and omits some. The V and J calls and clone size were taken over from that table, and D and trimming were inferred from the DNA. The table shows around 92,000 clones, with about 86% occurring only once. The origin of this receptor is an older woman in a cohort sampled during active or convalescent COVID-19. Material for sequencing was peripheral blood.

CDR3 residues: CASSTGSTDTQYF. The CDR3 DNA reads TGTGCCAGCAGCACCGGGAGCACAGATACGCAGTATTTT. The chain recombines TRBV11-3 with TRBJ2-3; D gene uncertain. Trimming took off 5 bases at V and 0 bases at J, with 6 bases between the two ends. From germline, CDR1 is SGHNT and CDR2 YENEEA. The CDR3 runs 13 residues.